A selection of T cell receptor beta chains follows, all from one sample in a study of T cell responses to AZD1222 COVID-19 vaccine. Libraries were prepared by immunoSEQ multiplex PCR; TCRdb keeps only in-frame clonotypes and omits some of them. The repertoire holds around 80,000 clones, with approximately 90% as singletons. Specimen: peripheral blood, collected 28 days after the second AZD1222 dose. Receptor source: an adult who received the AZD1222 COVID-19 vaccine. Both conserved end residues are part of each CDR3. The D gene is left open where the match is weak. Size is omitted from some rows. Given values are once, few, many or a class for expanded clones.

j_call v_call d_call clone_size cdr3_nt cdr3_aa
TRBJ2-2 TRBV7-3 TRBD2 NA TGTGCCAGCAGACCCACCACTAGCGTCGCCGGGGAGCTGTTTTTT CASRPTTSVAGELFF
TRBJ2-5 TRBV5-1 TRBD2 NA TGCGCCAGCAGCTCCCTGGGGGGGGAAGGGACCCAGTACTTC CASSSLGGEGTQYF
TRBJ1-2 TRBV28 NA once TGTGCCAGCAGCGGACAGCCCTTAGCTAACTATGGCTACACCTTC CASSGQPLANYGYTF
TRBJ1-1 TRBV25-1 NA NA TGTGCCAGCAGACAGGCACCGAACACTGAAGCTTTCTTT CASRQAPNTEAFF
TRBJ1-2 TRBV3-1/TRBV3-2 NA NA TGTGCCAGCAGCCAGGGGGGGGGCCCCTATGGCTACACCTTC CASSQGGGPYGYTF
TRBJ2-2 TRBV5-1 NA NA TGCGCCAGCAGCTTGGGGACAAGAAACACCGGGGAGCTGTTTTTT CASSLGTRNTGELFF
TRBJ1-1 TRBV10-3 NA NA TGTGCCATCAGGGCAGGGGCCCCGGGAACTGAAGCTTTCTTT CAIRAGAPGTEAFF
TRBJ2-3 TRBV7-6 NA NA TGTGCCAGCAGCTTAGGCCAGCCCACAGATACGCAGTATTTT CASSLGQPTDTQYF
TRBJ1-2 TRBV6-5 TRBD1 NA TGTGCCAGCAGTTACGAAAGGACAGGCTATGGCTACACCTTC CASSYERTGYGYTF
TRBJ2-3 TRBV5-4 NA NA TGTGCCAGCAGCCCCGGGGCCAGCCCGGATACGCAGTATTTT CASSPGASPDTQYF
TRBJ1-1 TRBV9 NA NA TGTGCCAGCAAAGACTTGAACACTGAAGCTTTCTTT CASKDLNTEAFF
TRBJ1-4 TRBV5-8 TRBD1 NA TGTGCCAGCAGCCTTCCGGGACAGCATAATGAAAAACTGTTTTTT CASSLPGQHNEKLFF
TRBJ2-2 TRBV10-1 NA NA TGCGCCAGCAGGCGGGACACATACACCGGGGAGCTGTTTTTT CASRRDTYTGELFF
TRBJ2-1 TRBV14 TRBD1 NA TGTGCCAGCAGCCAGTTTGGACAGGGGGCGCCCAATGAGCAGTTCTTC CASSQFGQGAPNEQFF
TRBJ2-2 TRBV6-5 TRBD2 NA TGTGCCACCCAACGACTAGCGACCACCGGGGAGCTGTTTTTT CATQRLATTGELFF
TRBJ2-7 TRBV7-3 NA NA TGTGCCAGCAGCTTAGATTTTGGGAGCGAGCAGTACTTC CASSLDFGSEQYF
TRBJ2-3 TRBV9 TRBD2 NA TGTGCCAGCAGCGCACTCGGGACTAGCGGGATTCACCCAGATACGCAGTATTTT CASSALGTSGIHPDTQYF
TRBJ2-6 TRBV24-1 NA NA TGTGCCACCAGTGACCAGGACAGCTTTCTCTCTGGGGCCAACGTCCTGACTTTC CATSDQDSFLSGANVLTF
TRBJ2-1 TRBV6-5 NA NA TGTGCCAGCAGTTACCCAAGTAATGAGCAGTTCTTC CASSYPSNEQFF
TRBJ1-2 TRBV28 NA NA TGTGCCAGCACTGCCCCGGGAGATGGCTACACCTTC CASTAPGDGYTF
TRBJ2-1 TRBV6-5 NA once TGTGCCAGCAGGATGCGCTCCTACAATGAGCAGTTCTTC CASRMRSYNEQFF
TRBJ1-3 TRBV27 TRBD1 NA TGTGCCAGCTCCCGGGACAGGGGTCACACCATATATTTT CASSRDRGHTIYF
TRBJ1-5 TRBV28 TRBD1 once TGTGCCAGCAGTTTACTAGACAGGGGACCCCAGCCCCAGCATTTT CASSLLDRGPQPQHF
TRBJ2-2 TRBV9 TRBD2 NA TGTGCCAGCAGCCCCCGCGGGGGCACCGGGGAGCTGTTTTTT CASSPRGGTGELFF
TRBJ2-2 TRBV4-3 NA NA TGCGCCAGCAGCCCGTCCGGGGGCTGGACCGGGGAGCTGTTTTTT CASSPSGGWTGELFF
TRBJ2-7 TRBV7-2 TRBD2 few TGTGCCAGCAGCTTAGTTAGCGGGGCCTACGAGCAGTACTTC CASSLVSGAYEQYF
TRBJ1-6 TRBV27 NA NA TGTGCCAGCAACGATCTCCAATATAATTCACCCCTCCACTTT CASNDLQYNSPLHF
TRBJ1-4 TRBV30 NA NA TGTGCCTGGAGACCCGCCTGGTGGGATCGTGATGAAAAACTGTTTTTT CAWRPAWWDRDEKLFF
TRBJ2-7 TRBV11-2 NA NA TGTGCCAGCAGCTTAGAGTCAGGGCCCGTAAACGAGCAGTACTTC CASSLESGPVNEQYF
TRBJ1-6 TRBV7-2 NA NA TGTGCCAGCAGCTTATGGGGTAGGGGCGGGAATTCACCCCTCCACTTT CASSLWGRGGNSPLHF
TRBJ1-1 TRBV7-9 NA NA TGTGCCAGCAGCGATAGTCTAAATGGGGCTTTCTTT CASSDSLNGAFF
TRBJ1-5 TRBV10-2 TRBD1 NA TGCGCCAGCGGGGGATTCGGGACAGGGGGTAATCTCAATCAGCCCCAGCATTTT CASGGFGTGGNLNQPQHF
TRBJ1-3 TRBV7-2 TRBD1 NA TGTGCCAGCAGCTTACAGGGGGCTCCTGGAAACACCATATATTTT CASSLQGAPGNTIYF
TRBJ2-1 TRBV18 TRBD1 NA TGTGCCAGCTCACCGGGGACAGCCCCTTCGTTCTTC CASSPGTAPSFF
TRBJ2-1 TRBV28 NA NA TGTGCCAGCAGTTTAGGATACTATAGCGGTCTTGGGGACTACAATGAGCAGTTCTTC CASSLGYYSGLGDYNEQFF
TRBJ2-2 TRBV22-1 NA NA TGTCCTGGGAAACGTGGGGTCCTCACCGGGGAGCTGTTTTTT CPGKRGVLTGELFF
TRBJ2-7 TRBV5-4 NA NA TGTGCCAGCAGCTTACAGGGGGGGTCCTACGAGCAGTACTTC CASSLQGGSYEQYF
TRBJ1-1 TRBV30 NA NA TGTGCCTGGACCATACGAAACAGGGTGGGAGCTTTCTTT CAWTIRNRVGAFF
TRBJ2-7 TRBV14 TRBD1 once TGTGCCAGCAGCCAAGCCGGGACAGGCTACGAGCAGTACTTC CASSQAGTGYEQYF
TRBJ2-7 TRBV2 NA NA TGTGCCAGCAGTGAAGCCATAGAATTTCACTACGAGCAGTACTTC CASSEAIEFHYEQYF
TRBJ1-3 TRBV11-2 NA NA TGTGCCAGCAGCCCTGGGGGAGGAAACACCATATATTTT CASSPGGGNTIYF
TRBJ2-2 TRBV19 NA NA TGTGCCAGTAGTATATTCCAGTGGGGGACCGGGGAGCTGTTTTTT CASSIFQWGTGELFF
TRBJ1-5 TRBV30 NA NA TGTGCCTGGAGTGCAGGGGAGAGTCAGCCCCAGCATTTT CAWSAGESQPQHF
TRBJ2-7 TRBV28 TRBD2 NA TGTGCCAGCTCGGGCGGGGGGCTTTACGAGCAGTACTTC CASSGGGLYEQYF
TRBJ2-7 TRBV5-1 NA once TGCGCCAGCAGTAGCAGCACCTACGAGCAGTACTTC CASSSSTYEQYF
TRBJ2-2 TRBV2 TRBD1 NA TGTGCCAGCAGTGAGCGGGCAGGGGGCACCACCGGGGAGCTGTTTTTT CASSERAGGTTGELFF
TRBJ1-1 TRBV5-6 NA NA TGTGCCAGCAGCCACGGACGGGTGAACACTGAAGCTTTCTTT CASSHGRVNTEAFF
TRBJ2-5 TRBV11-3 NA NA TGTGCCAGCAGCTTAGGCACAGAAGGGGAGACCCAGTACTTC CASSLGTEGETQYF
TRBJ1-1 TRBV6-5 NA NA TGTGCCAGCAGTTACTCATCAGGGTTCACTGAAGCTTTCTTT CASSYSSGFTEAFF
TRBJ2-1 TRBV27 TRBD2 NA TGTGCCAGCAGAATAGGACTAGCGGGAGAGAATGAGCAGTTCTTC CASRIGLAGENEQFF
TRBJ2-2 TRBV14 NA NA TGTGCCAGCAGCCAGGGCGGGGAGCTGTTTTTT CASSQGGELFF
TRBJ1-2 TRBV3-1/TRBV3-2 TRBD1 NA TGTGCCAGCAGCCAGGGACAGAAGTATGGCTACACCTTC CASSQGQKYGYTF